The 31 T cell receptor beta chains reported below all come from one sample, sequenced in a study of cytomegalovirus exposure and HLA in healthy donors. Vbeta (60) and Jbeta (13) primers were used in the PCR. Assay used: immunoSEQ multiplex PCR; TCRdb lists only in-frame clones, some missing. The data show 160,000 or so clones, with around 84% seen just once and around 2% held by the top ten. Sequencing input: PBMCs. The source of these receptors is a man aged 18 to 30 in good health and CMV-seronegative.

This clone was picked up one time. The V and J genes are TRBV7-9 and TRBJ1-2, with D perhaps matching TRBD1 (5 bases). This CDR3 is built from 16 residues. Trimming took off 1 base at V and 4 bases at J, with 16 bases between the two ends. Germline V gene sequence: CDR1 SEHNR, CDR2 FQNEAQ (reference sequence). The CDR3, as DNA: TGTGCCAGCAGCTTAGAAACGACAGCAGGCGGCTATGGCTACACCTTC. Translated: CASSLETTAGGYGYTF.

The chain joins TRBV5-1 to TRBJ2-1, with D possibly matching TRBD1 (5 bases). The CDR3 sequence is 16 residues long. Germline CDR1 is SGHRS and CDR2 is YFSETQ. Deletions cut 0 bases from V and 0 bases from J, with 10 bases between. The CDR3, as DNA: TGCGCCAGCAGCTTGGCCCCAAGGGGCTCCTACAATGAGCAGTTCTTC. This translates into CASSLAPRGSYNEQFF.

This clone was found a few times. V and J are TRBV27 and TRBJ2-7; 7 nucleotides agree with TRBD1. The J segment lost 2 bases and the V segment lost 6 bases, leaving 7 bases of the junction unmatched. Germline V gene sequence: CDR1 MNHEY, CDR2 SMNVEV (reference sequence). The CDR3 contains 14 residues. The CDR3 nucleotides are TGTGCCAGCAGGACCCGGGACAGAACCTACGAGCAGTACTTC. Translated: CASRTRDRTYEQYF.

The CDR3 reads CASSSTRTYEQYF. CDR3 in DNA: TGTGCCAGCAGCTCCACTAGAACCTACGAGCAGTACTTC. This rearrangement joins TRBV7-9 to TRBJ2-7, with D perhaps TRBD2 (5 bases). The germline CDR1 and CDR2 sequences are SEHNR and FQNEAQ (reference sequence). The CDR3 has 13 residues. The germline V and J ends were trimmed by 4 bases and 2 bases, with 9 bases remaining between them.

The chain links TRBV6-1 to TRBJ1-6; no clear D gene. Trimming took 3 bases from V and 6 from J, leaving 3 bases between them. CDR1 MNHNS and CDR2 SASEGT come from the germline V gene. This CDR3 comprises 12 residues. The CDR3 sequence is CASSDRNSPLHF. CDR3 DNA: TGTGCCAGCAGTGACCGTAATTCACCCCTCCACTTT.

This clone was seen a single time. The genes are TRBV6-1 and TRBJ1-1; D gene uncertain. The V and J ends lost 3 bases and 4 bases respectively, with 12 bases between them. This CDR3 is built from 14 residues. CDR1 MNHNS and CDR2 SASEGT come from the germline V gene. This chain's CDR3 is CASSDKGVGTEAFF. The CDR3 coding sequence is TGTGCCAGCAGTGACAAAGGAGTCGGCACTGAAGCTTTCTTT.

This clone was observed a single time. The chain's CDR3 is CASINRDGAQPQHF. CDR3 coding DNA: TGTGCCAGCATTAACAGGGACGGGGCTCAGCCCCAGCATTTT. J is TRBJ1-5 and V is TRBV25-1, with TRBD1 as a possible D gene (6 bases). The germline V gene encodes CDR1 MGHDK and CDR2 SYGVNS. The CDR3 runs 14 residues. Trimming took off 7 bases at V and 6 bases at J, with 16 bases between the two ends.

The V gene is TRBV7-2, the J gene TRBJ2-5, with D perhaps TRBD2 (6 bases). The J call could be wrong; TRBJ2-7 is a better fit for the DNA end. CDR1 SGHTA and CDR2 FQGNSA come from the germline V gene. This CDR3 is 15 amino acids long. The CDR3 nucleotides read TGTGCCAGCAGCTTATCACGCGGGACCGCCTACGAGCAGTACTTC. Protein: CASSLSRGTAYEQYF.

This clone came up once. This chain joins TRBV6-1 and TRBJ1-2; a possible D gene is TRBD1 (5 bases). Trimming pared 4 bases from V and 1 base from J, leaving 13 bases between. This CDR3 comprises 15 residues. The germline V gene encodes CDR1 MNHNS and CDR2 SASEGT. The CDR3 nucleotides read TGTGCCAGCAGTGGGGGGGGACGGTATAACTATGGCTACACCTTC. Translation: CASSGGGRYNYGYTF.

The V and J genes are TRBV5-1 and TRBJ1-2; 9 bases fit TRBD1. CDR3 length: 19 amino acids. V shed 2 bases and J 0 bases; nucleotides not matched to a gene: 14. Germline CDR1 SGHRS, CDR2 YFSETQ. CDR3 in amino acids: CASSLKTGGGLFSNYGYTF. CDR3 nucleotide sequence: TGCGCCAGCAGCTTAAAAACAGGGGGCGGTCTATTTTCTAACTATGGCTACACCTTC. Based on the CDR3 plus reference TRBV5-1 and TRBJ1-2, the full variable domain is KAGVTQTPRYLIKTRGQQVTLSCSPISGHRSVSWYQQTPGQGLQFLFEYFSETQRNKGNFPGRFSGRQFSNSRSEMNVSTLELGDSALYLCASSLKTGGGLFSNYGYTFGSGTRLTVV.

V gene TRBV5-3 combines with J gene TRBJ2-7; 8 bases agree with TRBD1. TRBV5-3 counts as an open reading frame of uncertain function. Losses at the gene ends were 10 bases for V and 4 bases for J; bases not matched to a gene: 16. The CDR3 length is 15 residues. The CDR3 DNA sequence: TGTGCCGGAGACTGGGGACAGGAGGTACCTTACGAGCAGTACTTC. It codes for CAGDWGQEVPYEQYF.

This chain links TRBV28 with TRBJ2-7; weak D call: TRBD2 (7 bases). V was cut by 7 bases and J by 4 bases, with 23 bases left in between. Germline-derived CDR1 and CDR2 are MDHEN and SYDVKM. This CDR3 contains 16 residues. The CDR3 nucleotides read TGTGCCAGCACCCCCCCGGCGGGGGCTGGGCATTACGAGCAGTACTTC. It yields the protein CASTPPAGAGHYEQYF.

V usage is TRBV18 and J usage is TRBJ2-5; no reliable D call. Germline CDR1 KGHSH, CDR2 LQKENI. This CDR3 spans 14 amino acids. The V end was cut by 2 bases, the J end by 1 base, with 8 bases between. CDR3: CASSPSALQETQYF. The DNA of the CDR3 is TGTGCCAGCTCACCAAGTGCACTCCAAGAGACCCAGTACTTC.

The chain links TRBV7-2 to TRBJ2-1, with TRBD2 identical over 15 bases. This CDR3 is built from 18 residues. The junction had 11 bases not matched to a gene; V was cut back by 5 bases and J by 6 bases. The germline CDR1 and CDR2 sequences are SGHTA and FQGNSA. CDR3 in amino acids: CASSLWTSGRAIGNEQFF. The CDR3 coding sequence is TGTGCCAGCAGCCTCTGGACTAGCGGGAGGGCCATTGGCAATGAGCAGTTCTTC.

This chain uses TRBV10-3 with TRBJ1-1, with D perhaps TRBD1 (6 bases). The V and J ends lost 10 bases and 1 base respectively, with 10 bases between them. This CDR3 comprises 12 residues. Germline loops: CDR1 ENHRY, CDR2 SYGVKD. The CDR3 here is CATATGNTEAFF. In DNA form, the CDR3 reads TGTGCCACCGCGACAGGGAACACTGAAGCTTTCTTT.

The chain links TRBV28 to TRBJ1-4, with TRBD1 as a possible D gene (5 bases). Per the germline V gene, CDR1 is MDHEN and CDR2 is SYDVKM. V lost 7 bases and J lost 8, with 20 bases in between. The CDR3 runs 15 residues. The CDR3 spells CASTPWGVRGEKLFF. DNA for the CDR3: TGTGCCAGCACCCCCTGGGGGGTTAGAGGGGAAAAACTGTTTTTT.

V usage is TRBV9 and J usage is TRBJ2-7, with D tentatively TRBD2 (6 bases). This CDR3 has 15 residues. Deletions cut 7 bases from V and 2 bases from J, with 19 bases between. The germline CDR1 and CDR2 sequences are SGDLS and YYNGEE. This CDR3 reads CASSVGASATYEQYF. Here the CDR3 DNA reads TGTGCCAGCTCCGTAGGGGCTAGCGCTACCTACGAGCAGTACTTC.

The chain employs TRBV28 and TRBJ2-5, with 10 bases identical to TRBD1. The germline V gene encodes CDR1 MDHEN and CDR2 SYDVKM. V was pared by 5 bases and J by 5 bases, with 8 bases of the junction left unmatched. The CDR3 contains 15 residues. CDR3 sequence reads: CASSRDRGAVETQYF. The CDR3 bases are TGTGCCAGCAGTCGGGACAGGGGTGCGGTTGAGACCCAGTACTTC.

Comments on this clone: The sample carries other DNA sequences with the same CDR3. The chain carries TRBV5-1 and TRBJ2-1, with unresolved D. The CDR3 is made up of 14 amino acids. The germline V and J ends were trimmed by 0 bases and 1 base, with 5 bases remaining between them. Germline CDR1 SGHRS, CDR2 YFSETQ. CDR3 amino acids: CASSLAGSYNEQFF. The DNA for the CDR3 is TGCGCCAGCAGCTTGGCCGGTTCCTACAATGAGCAGTTCTTC.

This chain joins TRBV28 and TRBJ2-7; TRBD1 might be the D (5 bases). Germline V gives CDR1 MDHEN, CDR2 SYDVKM. The CDR3 covers 14 residues. V was trimmed by 5 bases and J by 0 bases, leaving 11 bases between them. In DNA, the CDR3 is TGTGCCAGCAGTACGAAACAGGACTCCTACGAGCAGTACTTC. Encoded protein: CASSTKQDSYEQYF. Looking up the rest from reference TRBV28 and TRBJ2-7 gives the full variable domain: DVKVTQSSRYLVKRTGEKVFLECVQDMDHENMFWYRQDPGLGLRLIYFSYDVKMKEKGDIPEGYSVSREKKERFSLILESASTNQTSMYLCASSTKQDSYEQYFGPGTRLTVT.

The chain links TRBV7-9 to TRBJ1-1; 8 bases line up with TRBD1. Per the germline V gene, CDR1 is SEHNR and CDR2 is FQNEAQ (reference sequence). After removal of 6 bases from V and 0 bases from J, the junction contained 3 bases not matched to a gene. The CDR3 length is 14 residues. The CDR3 DNA is TGTGCCAGCAGGACAGGGGTTGTGAACACTGAAGCTTTCTTT. This codes for CASRTGVVNTEAFF.

Points on this clone: One end of the junction does not line up with germline, which may come from a read error. Other nucleotide sequences from this sample produce the same CDR3. The rearrangement joins TRBV19 to TRBJ2-2, with D perhaps TRBD2 (6 bases). The germline CDR1 and CDR2 sequences are LNHDA and SQIVND (reference sequence). This CDR3 contains 12 residues. The CDR3 reads CATHRESGELFF. The CDR3 DNA sequence: TGCGCCACCCACCGGGAGTCCGGGGAGCTGTTTTTT.

This rearrangement joins TRBV9 to TRBJ1-3; D remains ambiguous. Looked up from germline, CDR1 is SGDLS and CDR2 is YYNGEE. This CDR3 comprises 14 residues. The germline V and J ends were trimmed by 0 bases and 3 bases, with 7 bases remaining between them. CDR3 sequence: CASSVAGFGNTIYF. Written as DNA, the CDR3 is TGTGCCAGCAGCGTAGCCGGGTTTGGAAACACCATATATTTT.

The chain recombines TRBV25-1 with TRBJ2-2; D uncertain. The CDR3 is 12 amino acids. Germline V gene data show CDR1 as MGHDK and CDR2 as SYGVNS. Deletions cut 3 bases from V and 6 bases from J, with 5 bases between. The CDR3 sequence: CASSETPGELFF. The CDR3 DNA sequence: TGTGCCAGCAGTGAGACACCCGGGGAGCTGTTTTTT.

The chain carries TRBV4-1 and TRBJ1-5; D may be TRBD1 (6 bases). Trimming cost V 1 base and J 6 bases, with 13 bases left between them. Germline-derived CDR1 and CDR2 are MGHRA and YSYEKL. The CDR3 has 15 residues. CDR3 region: CASSQGGGDSQPQHF. The DNA for the CDR3 is TGCGCCAGCAGCCAAGGAGGGGGTGACAGTCAGCCCCAGCATTTT.

The chain employs TRBV25-1 and TRBJ2-1, with no clear D. With 2 bases removed from V and 2 bases from J, the gap between germline ends came to 4 bases. CDR1 MGHDK and CDR2 SYGVNS come from the germline V gene. The CDR3 covers 13 residues. The CDR3 loop reads CASSELAYNEQFF. The CDR3 nucleotides are TGTGCCAGCAGTGAACTAGCCTACAATGAGCAGTTCTTC.

With respect to this clone: One end of the junction does not line up with germline, which may come from a read error. The V gene is TRBV4-1, the J gene TRBJ1-1; no definite D call. Germline loops: CDR1 MGHRA, CDR2 YSYEKL. This CDR3 is built from 14 residues. The CDR3 loop is CATSLSGISSEAFF. DNA for the CDR3: TGCGCCACCAGCCTTTCCGGGATCTCGTCTGAAGCTTTCTTT.

As concerns this clone: At one end, the junction sequence differs from germline, possibly due to a read error. The chain combines TRBV15 with TRBJ2-7, with 8 bases lining up with TRBD2. This CDR3 spans 13 amino acids. Germline CDR1 reads LNHNV; CDR2 reads YYDKDF (reference sequence). This CDR3 reads CAPSRTSRYEQYF. The CDR3, as DNA: TGTGCCCCCAGCCGGACTAGCCGCTACGAGCAGTACTTC.

This chain uses TRBV28 with TRBJ2-7; a weak D match, TRBD2 (6 bases). V was clipped by 3 bases and J by 3 bases, with 18 bases between them. Per germline, CDR1 MDHEN and CDR2 SYDVKM. This CDR3 has 16 amino acids. CDR3 in DNA: TGTGCCAGCAGTTTCCCACGGGGGACGGAAGACTACGAGCAGTACTTC. Amino acid sequence: CASSFPRGTEDYEQYF.

The J gene is TRBJ2-7, the V gene TRBV4-3; 9 bases match TRBD2. Trimming at V came to 0 bases and at J to 2 bases, leaving 8 bases not matched to a gene. Looked up from germline, CDR1 is LGHNA and CDR2 is YSLEER. The CDR3 loop spans 17 amino acids. The CDR3 DNA follows: TGCGCCAGCAGCCAAGATCGAGGCGGGAGGGCCGCCTACGAGCAGTACTTC. Translated, it gives CASSQDRGGRAAYEQYF.

This chain links TRBV27 with TRBJ2-3; 9 nucleotides agree with TRBD2. The CDR3 is 15 residues long. Unmatched junction bases numbered 5, after V lost 7 bases and J lost 0 bases. CDR1 is MNHEY and CDR2 is SMNVEV in the germline V gene (reference sequence). CDR3 region: CASKTTSGSTDTQYF. CDR3 coding DNA: TGTGCCAGCAAAACCACTAGCGGGAGCACAGATACGCAGTATTTT.